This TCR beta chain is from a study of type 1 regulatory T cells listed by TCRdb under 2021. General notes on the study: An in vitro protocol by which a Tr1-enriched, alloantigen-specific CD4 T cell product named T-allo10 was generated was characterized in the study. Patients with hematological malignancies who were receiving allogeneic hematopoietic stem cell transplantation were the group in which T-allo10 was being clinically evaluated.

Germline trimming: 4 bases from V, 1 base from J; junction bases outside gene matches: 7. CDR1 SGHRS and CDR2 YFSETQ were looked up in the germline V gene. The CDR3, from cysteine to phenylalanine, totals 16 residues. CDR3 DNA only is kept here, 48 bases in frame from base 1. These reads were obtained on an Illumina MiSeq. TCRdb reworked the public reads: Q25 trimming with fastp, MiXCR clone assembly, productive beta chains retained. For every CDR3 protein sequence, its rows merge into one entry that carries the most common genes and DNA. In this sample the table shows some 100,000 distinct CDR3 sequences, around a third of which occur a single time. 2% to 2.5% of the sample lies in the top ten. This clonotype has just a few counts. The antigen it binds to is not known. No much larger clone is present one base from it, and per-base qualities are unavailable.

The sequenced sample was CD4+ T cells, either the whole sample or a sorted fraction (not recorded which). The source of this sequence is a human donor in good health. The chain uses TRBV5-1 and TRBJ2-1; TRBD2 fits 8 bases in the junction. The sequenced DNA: TGCGCCAGCAGCATTCCTGCTAGCGGGTCCTACAATGAGCAGTTCTTC. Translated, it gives CASSIPASGSYNEQFF.